These T cell receptor beta chains were read from a single sample in a study of blood T cells in healthy people across ages. TCRdb reprocessed the 5' RACE reads with MiXCR, giving one entry per CDR3 protein. The sample has some 1,800,000 distinct CDR3 sequences; about two fifths are singletons. The sequencing sample was made of blood. These receptor sequences come from a human donor in good health. Both conserved end residues are part of each CDR3. A D gene is named only where the DNA matches it firmly. Clone size is given for some rows only: seen once, a few or many times, or a class if the clone is expanded.

CDR3 protein: CASSSNQEGRGQYF; CDR3 DNA: TGTGCCAGCAGTTCAAACCAAGAGGGAAGGGGGCAGTACTTC; J gene: TRBJ2-7; clone size: .; V gene: TRBV27; D gene: .
CDR3 protein: CSANGQETQYF; CDR3 DNA: TGCAGTGCTAATGGGCAAGAGACCCAGTACTTC; J gene: TRBJ2-5; clone size: few; V gene: TRBV20-1; D gene: .
CDR3 protein: CASSQDGSNVQYF; CDR3 DNA: TGCGCCAGCAGCCAGGACGGAAGTAATGTGCAGTACTTC; J gene: TRBJ2-5; clone size: few; V gene: TRBV4-3; D gene: .
CDR3 protein: CASRKVAPRDQETQYF; CDR3 DNA: TGTGCCAGCCGTAAGGTCGCGCCCCGGGACCAAGAGACCCAGTACTTC; J gene: TRBJ2-5; clone size: .; V gene: TRBV6-1; D gene: .
CDR3 protein: CSVGEGWQYF; CDR3 DNA: TGCAGCGTTGGGGAGGGTTGGCAGTACTTC; J gene: TRBJ2-7; clone size: few; V gene: TRBV29-1; D gene: TRBD2
CDR3 protein: CASGFGVTRRPNTQYF; CDR3 DNA: TGTGCTAGTGGTTTCGGGGTTACAAGGCGTCCCAATACGCAGTATTTT; J gene: TRBJ2-3; clone size: .; V gene: TRBV12-5; D gene: .
CDR3 protein: CSARDHYGAREQFF; CDR3 DNA: TGCAGTGCTAGAGATCATTACGGGGCGAGGGAGCAGTTCTTC; J gene: TRBJ2-1; clone size: .; V gene: TRBV20-1; D gene: .
CDR3 protein: CASTLSGGASNEQFF; CDR3 DNA: TGTGCCAGCACCCTAAGCGGGGGGGCCTCTAATGAGCAGTTCTTC; J gene: TRBJ2-1; clone size: .; V gene: TRBV27; D gene: TRBD2
CDR3 protein: CASSIREGAKTQYF; CDR3 DNA: TGTGCCAGCAGTATAAGGGAGGGGGCGAAGACCCAGTACTTC; J gene: TRBJ2-5; clone size: .; V gene: TRBV7-9; D gene: .
CDR3 protein: CATSPGYSYEQYF; CDR3 DNA: TGTGCCACCAGCCCAGGATACTCCTACGAGCAGTACTTC; J gene: TRBJ2-7; clone size: .; V gene: TRBV15; D gene: .
CDR3 protein: CSARRQGSPYEQYF; CDR3 DNA: TGCAGTGCTAGAAGGCAGGGAAGCCCCTACGAGCAGTACTTC; J gene: TRBJ2-7; clone size: .; V gene: TRBV20-1; D gene: .
CDR3 protein: CASSRRQGANVLTF; CDR3 DNA: TGTGCCAGCAGCCGTCGACAGGGTGCCAACGTCCTGACTTTC; J gene: TRBJ2-6; clone size: .; V gene: TRBV7-2; D gene: TRBD1
CDR3 protein: CASSYPIYRTSYEQYF; CDR3 DNA: TGTGCCAGCAGTTACCCAATCTACAGAACCTCCTACGAGCAGTACTTC; J gene: TRBJ2-7; clone size: .; V gene: TRBV6-2/TRBV6-3; D gene: .
CDR3 protein: CSPRGGPYNEQFF; CDR3 DNA: TGCAGCCCGCGGGGGGGCCCCTACAATGAGCAGTTCTTC; J gene: TRBJ2-1; clone size: .; V gene: TRBV20-1; D gene: TRBD2
CDR3 protein: CASSLDWRGQGNTEAFF; CDR3 DNA: TGTGCCAGCAGCTTAGATTGGAGAGGACAGGGTAACACTGAAGCTTTCTTT; J gene: TRBJ1-1; clone size: few; V gene: TRBV7-9; D gene: TRBD1
CDR3 protein: CSARQGPYNEQFF; CDR3 DNA: TGCAGTGCTAGACAGGGTCCTTACAATGAGCAGTTCTTC; J gene: TRBJ2-1; clone size: .; V gene: TRBV20-1; D gene: .
CDR3 protein: CASSDTGRLGYTF; CDR3 DNA: TGTGCCAGCAGCGATACAGGCCGGTTGGGCTACACCTTC; J gene: TRBJ1-2; clone size: .; V gene: TRBV3-1; D gene: .
CDR3 protein: CAWSVGGVGTDTQYF; CDR3 DNA: TGTGCCTGGAGTGTTGGAGGGGTAGGCACAGATACGCAGTATTTT; J gene: TRBJ2-3; clone size: .; V gene: TRBV30; D gene: .
CDR3 protein: CASSLVPGTSGGAYEQYF; CDR3 DNA: TGCGCCAGCAGCTTGGTGCCCGGGACTAGCGGGGGGGCTTACGAGCAGTACTTC; J gene: TRBJ2-7; clone size: .; V gene: TRBV5-1; D gene: TRBD2
CDR3 protein: CASSPDRAQPQHF; CDR3 DNA: TGTGCCAGCAGTCCGGACAGGGCCCAGCCCCAGCATTTT; J gene: TRBJ1-5; clone size: few; V gene: TRBV7-2; D gene: TRBD1
CDR3 protein: CASRNREQHYEQYF; CDR3 DNA: TGTGCCAGCCGAAACCGGGAACAGCACTACGAGCAGTACTTC; J gene: TRBJ2-7; clone size: .; V gene: TRBV2; D gene: .
CDR3 protein: CSASGVAGQGNYGYTF; CDR3 DNA: TGCAGTGCTAGCGGTGTGGCGGGACAGGGTAACTATGGCTACACCTTC; J gene: TRBJ1-2; clone size: .; V gene: TRBV20-1; D gene: TRBD1
CDR3 protein: CAWSVGGAETQYF; CDR3 DNA: TGTGCCTGGAGTGTAGGGGGCGCAGAGACCCAGTACTTC; J gene: TRBJ2-5; clone size: few; V gene: TRBV30; D gene: TRBD1
CDR3 protein: CASSSSPGLINTGELFF; CDR3 DNA: TGCGCCAGCAGCTCGAGTCCGGGACTCATAAACACCGGGGAGCTGTTTTTT; J gene: TRBJ2-2; clone size: .; V gene: TRBV5-1; D gene: .
CDR3 protein: CASSKQGLSYEQYF; CDR3 DNA: TGTGCCAGCAGTAAACAGGGCCTCTCCTACGAGCAGTACTTC; J gene: TRBJ2-7; clone size: .; V gene: TRBV25-1; D gene: .
CDR3 protein: CASSYTRAWGTAGANVLTF; CDR3 DNA: TGTGCCAGCAGTTACACACGGGCATGGGGGACAGCTGGGGCCAACGTCCTGACTTTC; J gene: TRBJ2-6; clone size: few; V gene: TRBV6-5; D gene: TRBD1
CDR3 protein: CSAGPGGGEGYTF; CDR3 DNA: TGCAGTGCTGGCCCAGGGGGAGGAGAGGGCTACACCTTC; J gene: TRBJ1-2; clone size: .; V gene: TRBV20-1; D gene: TRBD1
CDR3 protein: CSVGEITREKLFF; CDR3 DNA: TGCAGCGTCGGGGAGATTACCCGAGAAAAACTGTTTTTT; J gene: TRBJ1-4; clone size: few; V gene: TRBV29-1; D gene: .
CDR3 protein: CASSYSGPGEYSPLHF; CDR3 DNA: TGTGCCAGCAGTTACTCGGGGCCGGGAGAATACTCACCCCTCCACTTT; J gene: TRBJ1-6; clone size: few; V gene: TRBV6-5; D gene: .
CDR3 protein: CASSYVQGLDEQYF; CDR3 DNA: TGTGCCAGCAGTTATGTTCAGGGGCTCGACGAGCAGTACTTC; J gene: TRBJ2-7; clone size: .; V gene: TRBV6-6; D gene: .
CDR3 protein: CATRGLVGNEQYF; CDR3 DNA: TGTGCCACCAGGGGGCTTGTAGGGAACGAGCAGTACTTC; J gene: TRBJ2-7; clone size: .; V gene: TRBV6-6; D gene: TRBD1
CDR3 protein: CASSEYFDRDFTDTQYF; CDR3 DNA: TGTGCCAGCAGTGAATATTTCGACAGAGACTTTACAGATACGCAGTATTTT; J gene: TRBJ2-3; clone size: .; V gene: TRBV25-1; D gene: .
CDR3 protein: CASSRPQGHEQFF; CDR3 DNA: TGCGCCAGCAGCCGACCACAGGGCCATGAGCAGTTCTTC; J gene: TRBJ2-1; clone size: few; V gene: TRBV5-1; D gene: .
CDR3 protein: CANSLRSGADQPQHF; CDR3 DNA: TGTGCCAACAGCTTACGGTCCGGGGCCGATCAGCCCCAGCATTTT; J gene: TRBJ1-5; clone size: few; V gene: TRBV7-2; D gene: .
CDR3 protein: CASSPNEGQTQYF; CDR3 DNA: TGTGCCAGCAGCCCCAATGAGGGACAGACCCAGTACTTC; J gene: TRBJ2-5; clone size: .; V gene: TRBV7-2; D gene: .
CDR3 protein: CASSLSRSGDIQYF; CDR3 DNA: TGTGCCAGCAGCTTAAGCAGAAGCGGGGACATTCAGTACTTC; J gene: TRBJ2-4; clone size: .; V gene: TRBV11-2; D gene: TRBD2
CDR3 protein: CASSPEERGPTDTQYF; CDR3 DNA: TGTGCCAGCTCACCCGAGGAGCGGGGACCCACAGATACGCAGTATTTT; J gene: TRBJ2-3; clone size: .; V gene: TRBV18; D gene: TRBD2
CDR3 protein: CSAERGTGFPRYEQYF; CDR3 DNA: TGCAGTGCTGAGAGGGGGACAGGGTTTCCTCGGTACGAGCAGTACTTC; J gene: TRBJ2-7; clone size: .; V gene: TRBV20-1; D gene: TRBD1
CDR3 protein: CVSNPSGGPTDTQYF; CDR3 DNA: TGCGTCAGCAACCCTAGCGGGGGGCCGACAGATACGCAGTATTTT; J gene: TRBJ2-3; clone size: .; V gene: TRBV5-1; D gene: TRBD2
CDR3 protein: CASSSRLAGANTDTQYF; CDR3 DNA: TGTGCCAGCAGCTCGCGACTAGCGGGGGCCAACACAGATACGCAGTATTTT; J gene: TRBJ2-3; clone size: .; V gene: TRBV7-9; D gene: TRBD2
CDR3 protein: CASSYARIYDYTF; CDR3 DNA: TGTGCCAGCAGTTATGCCAGAATATATGACTACACCTTC; J gene: TRBJ1-2; clone size: .; V gene: TRBV6-2/TRBV6-3; D gene: .